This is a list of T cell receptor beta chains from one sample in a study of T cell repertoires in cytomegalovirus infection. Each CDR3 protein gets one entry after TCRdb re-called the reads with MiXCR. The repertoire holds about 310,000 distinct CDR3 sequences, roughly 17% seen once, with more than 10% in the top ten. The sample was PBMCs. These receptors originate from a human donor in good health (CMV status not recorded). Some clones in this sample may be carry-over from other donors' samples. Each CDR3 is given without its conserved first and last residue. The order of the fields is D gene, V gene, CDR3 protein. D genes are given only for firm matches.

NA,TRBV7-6,ASRRNSGANVLT
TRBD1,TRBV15,ATSRDLGTGVPGYT
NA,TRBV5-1,ASSLAPDSSYEQY
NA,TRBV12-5,ASGLEGGTEAF
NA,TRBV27,ASRVAQGPSEQY
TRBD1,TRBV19,ASSKGAAGELF
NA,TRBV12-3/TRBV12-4,ASSHPLSTQY
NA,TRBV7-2,ASSPRGGGAEAF
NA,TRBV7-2,ASSDKVLNTEAF
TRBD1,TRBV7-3,ASSSGTGVEAEQF
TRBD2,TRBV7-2,ASSSTSGYSYEQY
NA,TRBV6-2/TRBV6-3,ASSHGRWTIQETQY